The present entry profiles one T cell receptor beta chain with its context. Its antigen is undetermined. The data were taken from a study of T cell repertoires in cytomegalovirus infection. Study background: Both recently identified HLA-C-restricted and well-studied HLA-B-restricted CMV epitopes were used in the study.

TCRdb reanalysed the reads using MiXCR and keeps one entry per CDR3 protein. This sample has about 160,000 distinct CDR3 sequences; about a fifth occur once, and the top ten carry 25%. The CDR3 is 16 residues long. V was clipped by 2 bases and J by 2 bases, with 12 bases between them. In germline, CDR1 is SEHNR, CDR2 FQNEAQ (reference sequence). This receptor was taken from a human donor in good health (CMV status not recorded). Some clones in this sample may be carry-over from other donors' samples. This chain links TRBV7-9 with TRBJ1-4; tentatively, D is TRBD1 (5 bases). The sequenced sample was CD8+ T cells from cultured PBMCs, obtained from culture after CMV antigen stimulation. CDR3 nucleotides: TGTGCCAGCAGCTTACGGGGGAAGGTCACTAATGAAAAACTGTTTTTT. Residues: CASSLRGKVTNEKLFF.